A single sample gave rise to the 3 T cell receptor beta chains below, sequenced in a study of spatial heterogeneity in lung cancer. Findings and limits, study-wide: Counts of expanded alpha and beta TCRs within tumors tracked the tumor nonsynonymous mutation count.

As to time point: sample taken at primary tumor resection. No antigen is known for these receptors. Each CDR3 protein is one row after TCRdb ran MiXCR on the 5' RACE reads. The sample holds some 96,000 distinct CDR3 sequences; approximately 4.7% are singletons and the top ten take 21%. Sequenced material: lung tumor tissue, taken at surgery. The receptors here all came from a male donor with early-stage non-small cell lung cancer.

This clonotype has ten or more counts. The chain is built from TRBV28 and TRBJ2-7; maybe TRBD1 (5 bases). V was shortened by 3 bases and J by 6 bases, with 15 bases between the two germline ends. CDR3 length: 14 amino acids. Germline CDR1 is MDHEN and CDR2 is SYDVKM. The CDR3 is CASSFKGFFGEQYF. The CDR3 DNA reads TGTGCCAGCAGTTTTAAGGGGTTTTTCGGCGAGCAGTACTTC. Complete variable domain (other parts from reference TRBV28 and TRBJ2-7): DVKVTQSSRYLVKRTGEKVFLECVQDMDHENMFWYRQDPGLGLRLIYFSYDVKMKEKGDIPEGYSVSREKKERFSLILESASTNQTSMYLCASSFKGFFGEQYFGPGTRLTVT.

This clonotype was observed a few times. J is TRBJ1-5 and V is TRBV3-1, with D perhaps TRBD1 (5 bases). The CDR3 has 15 residues. Trimming cost V 0 bases and J 5 bases, with 11 bases left between them. Germline CDR1 reads LGHDT; CDR2 reads YNNKEL (reference sequence). The CDR3 spells CASSQDAGSDQPQHF. DNA of the CDR3: TGTGCCAGCAGCCAAGATGCAGGGTCCGATCAGCCCCAGCATTTT.

This clonotype has just a few counts. The DNA for the CDR3 is TGTGCCAGCTCGGGGGCGGGCCTAGACTCCTACGAGCAGTACTTC. Its translation: CASSGAGLDSYEQYF. The chain joins TRBV18 to TRBJ2-7; D possibly corresponds to TRBD1 (6 bases). Germline V gene data show CDR1 as KGHSH and CDR2 as LQKENI. Trimming stripped 6 bases from V and 0 bases from J, with 15 bases between. This CDR3 comprises 15 residues.